One and the same sample provided the 9 T cell receptor beta chains below, sequenced in a study of OX40 agonist ivuxolimab in advanced cancers. Sequenced by immunoSEQ multiplex PCR; TCRdb stores in-frame clones only, minus some. The data show 25,000 to 35,000 clones, roughly 92% seen once. The source was CD4+ or CD8+ T cells sorted from blood, collected in a trial of the OX40 agonist ivuxolimab. The receptors were sampled from an adult with an advanced solid tumor such as melanoma, head and neck, liver or kidney cancer.

The chain carries TRBV5-5 and TRBJ1-1; D ambiguous. Trimming pared 3 bases from V and 4 bases from J, leaving 10 bases between. Germline CDR1 SGHKS, CDR2 YYEKEE (reference sequence). The CDR3 runs 13 residues. The CDR3: CASSYDTLTEAFF. In nucleotides, the CDR3 is TGTGCCAGCAGCTACGACACTCTCACTGAAGCTTTCTTT.

This rearrangement joins TRBV28 to TRBJ1-3; D is unclear. The germline V gene encodes CDR1 MDHEN and CDR2 SYDVKM. This CDR3 spans 14 amino acids. The V and J ends lost 3 bases and 0 bases respectively, with 6 bases between them. The CDR3 loop is CASSFQVSGNTIYF. CDR3 DNA: TGTGCCAGCAGTTTTCAGGTCTCTGGAAACACCATATATTTT.

The rearrangement uses TRBV29-1 and TRBJ1-1; the D gene is possibly TRBD1 (5 bases). Trimming pared 4 bases from V and 1 base from J, leaving 16 bases between. The CDR3 extends over 15 amino acids. Per the germline V gene, CDR1 is SQVTM and CDR2 is ANQGSEA. CDR3 sequence reads: CSVATRDRANTEAFF. The CDR3, as DNA: TGCAGCGTTGCAACCCGGGACCGGGCGAACACTGAAGCTTTCTTT.

The chain links TRBV16 to TRBJ1-1; D ambiguous. The V end lost 0 bases, the J end lost 10 bases, and 3 bases lay between the germline ends. Looked up from germline, CDR1 is KGHSY and CDR2 is FQNENV. The CDR3 covers 10 residues. The CDR3 protein is CASSQSVAFF. CDR3 bases: TGTGCCAGCAGCCAATCGGTAGCTTTCTTT. The full variable domain, completed using reference TRBV16 and TRBJ1-1, is GEEVAQTPKHLVRGEGQKAKLYCAPIKGHSYVFWYQQVLKNEFKFLISFQNENVFDETGMPKERFSAKCLPNSPCSLEIQATKLEDSAVYFCASSQSVAFFGQGTRLTVV.

The chain combines TRBV9 with TRBJ2-1; a possible D gene is TRBD2 (6 bases). The V end was cut by 3 bases, the J end by 7 bases, with 11 bases between. Germline-derived CDR1 and CDR2 are SGDLS and YYNGEE. The CDR3 loop spans 13 amino acids. The CDR3 sequence is CASSAWDLNEQFF. For the CDR3, the DNA is TGTGCCAGCAGCGCCTGGGACTTAAATGAGCAGTTCTTC.

This chain uses TRBV4-1 with TRBJ2-1; 8 nucleotides match TRBD2. Unmatched junction bases numbered 6, after V lost 0 bases and J lost 2 bases. CDR3 length equals 17 residues. The germline CDR1 and CDR2 sequences are MGHRA and YSYEKL. CDR3 sequence reads: CASSQDPSGPTYNEQFF. The CDR3 DNA sequence: TGCGCCAGCAGCCAAGACCCTAGCGGGCCGACCTACAATGAGCAGTTCTTC.

J is TRBJ2-7 and V is TRBV11-2, with 13 bases fitting TRBD2. The CDR3 has 15 amino acids. The trim removed 3 bases at V and 3 bases at J, leaving 2 bases unmatched. CDR1 and CDR2 from the germline V gene are SGHAT and FQNNGV. The CDR3 here is CASSFGLAGDYEQYF. The CDR3 nucleotides read TGTGCCAGCAGCTTCGGACTAGCGGGGGACTACGAGCAGTACTTC.

The rearrangement links TRBV27 to TRBJ1-5; D remains ambiguous. V gave up 2 bases and J gave up 2 bases, with 7 bases separating them. Per the germline V gene, CDR1 is MNHEY and CDR2 is SMNVEV (reference sequence). The CDR3 runs 14 residues. CDR3 protein: CASSLRQGNQPQHF. For the CDR3, the DNA is TGTGCCAGCAGTTTACGGCAGGGCAATCAGCCCCAGCATTTT.

Only one count was recorded for this clone. The chain carries TRBV14 and TRBJ2-7, with D maybe TRBD1 (6 bases). CDR1 is SGHDN, CDR2 FVKESK, per germline. The CDR3 covers 15 residues. V lost 0 bases, J lost 0 bases, and 9 bases lay in between. CDR3 sequence (DNA): TGTGCCAGCAGCCAAGATCAGGGGAGCTCCTACGAGCAGTACTTC. Residues: CASSQDQGSSYEQYF.